The clone carrying this T cell receptor (beta chain) was picked up many times. The antigen is not known. Germline V gene data show CDR1 as SGHTA and CDR2 as FQGNSA. V was clipped by 1 base and J by 2 bases, with 8 bases between them. This CDR3 comprises 14 residues. This record belongs to a study of T-cell reconstitution after alpha-beta-depleted transplantation in children. Broader study findings: At day 60, the high TCRbeta diversity found in some patients originated from recipient T cells and thymic progenitors that had survived. Alpha-beta T cells present about two months after transplant were reported to originate from several hundred expanded graft clones. At the one-year point after transplant, T-cell counts and TCRbeta diversity were found to come mostly from T cells that had been newly produced.

Unique molecular identifiers were incorporated when the TCRbeta library was constructed. TCRdb used MiXCR to reprocess the PCR reads, holding one entry per CDR3 protein. The sample shows 330,000 or so distinct CDR3 sequences, 7.5% to 9% of them seen only once. The chain has TRBV7-2 and TRBJ1-2; D not resolved. This material consisted of peripheral blood, taken 360 days after TCRalphabeta/CD19-depleted stem cell transplant. The sequence came from a female patient between 2 and 15 years old who had a stem cell transplant for Fanconi anemia, so the T cells may come from the graft donor. CDR3 coding DNA: TGTGCCAGCAGCTTAGACGGACGGAACTATGGCTACACCTTC. Its translation is CASSLDGRNYGYTF.